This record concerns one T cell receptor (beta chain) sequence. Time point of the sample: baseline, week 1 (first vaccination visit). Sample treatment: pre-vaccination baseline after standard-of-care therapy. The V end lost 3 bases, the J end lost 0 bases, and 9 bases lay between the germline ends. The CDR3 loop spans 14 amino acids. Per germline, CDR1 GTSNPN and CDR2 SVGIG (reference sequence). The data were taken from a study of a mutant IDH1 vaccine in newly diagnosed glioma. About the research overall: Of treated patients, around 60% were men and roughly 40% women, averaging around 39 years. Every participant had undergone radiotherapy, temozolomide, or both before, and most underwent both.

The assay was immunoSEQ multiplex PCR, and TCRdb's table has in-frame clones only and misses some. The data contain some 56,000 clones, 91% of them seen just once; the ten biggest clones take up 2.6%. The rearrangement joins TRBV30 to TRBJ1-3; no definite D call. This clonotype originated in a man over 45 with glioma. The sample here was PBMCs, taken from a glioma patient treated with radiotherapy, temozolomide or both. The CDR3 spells CAWRPGNSGNTIYF. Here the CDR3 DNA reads TGTGCCTGGAGGCCTGGGAACTCTGGAAACACCATATATTTT.